The clone carrying this T cell receptor beta chain showed up many times. Its antigen is as yet unknown. Scientists amplified the TCR beta CDR3 regions from RNA transcripts. An initial RT-PCR round employing HTBI primers preceded a second-round multiplex PCR. From the multiplex PCR reads, TCRdb called clonotypes with MiXCR, one entry per CDR3 protein. The sample shows approximately 460,000 distinct CDR3 sequences, approximately 15% of them seen only once. The sample comes from a study of Graves' ophthalmopathy and Graves' hyperthyroidism. With V trimmed by 2 bases and J by 3 bases, 3 bases remained unmatched. CDR3 length equals 14 residues. General study findings and limits: The authors also found most expanded thyroid clonotypes above 0.001 frequency in blood.

Every ophthalmopathy donor presented moderate-to-severe activity, CAS ≥3, NOSPECS ≥4 and duration under 3 months. It was on clinical symptoms, serum thyroxine, TRAb, thyroid ultrasound and orbital computed tomography that diagnosis relied. The chain uses TRBV12-3 or TRBV12-4 and TRBJ1-2; TRBD1 agrees at 7 bases. The source of this sequence is a woman aged 30 to 39 with Graves' ophthalmopathy. The sequencing sample was made of blood. CDR3 DNA sequence: TGTGCCAGCAGTTTAAAGGGGGCTTACTATGGCTACACCTTC. Translation gives CASSLKGAYYGYTF.